The entry below gives a single TCR beta chain sequence along with its context. Its antigen remains unknown. Germline V gene sequence: CDR1 SGDLS, CDR2 YYNGEE. V trimming: 0 bases; J trimming: 8 bases; junction bases outside the gene matches: 2. The CDR3 has 12 amino acids. Repertoires were generated with immunoSEQ multiplex PCR, while TCRdb's copy carries only in-frame clones and drops some. The sample includes more than 2 million clones, approximately 95% of them seen just once. This record comes from a study of shared clonotypes between healthy human individuals. Findings of the study overall: Specimens sampled were limited to blood, with tissue repertoires likely differing. Sharing across four donors was highest in naive CD4 (around 5%) and lowest in memory CD8 (roughly 0.4%).

The sequencing sample was made of naive CD4+ T cells sorted from blood. Regarding subset: CD45RA+ positively selected. The chain combines TRBV9 with TRBJ2-7, with 7 nucleotides matching TRBD1. The sequence came from a young man in good health. CDR3 DNA sequence: TGTGCCAGCAGCGTAGAACAGGGGAAGCAGTACTTC. It yields the protein CASSVEQGKQYF.